This T cell receptor (beta chain) was sequenced during a study of early T cells in non-severe SARS-CoV-2 infection. The CDR3 covers 18 residues. Trimming at V came to 5 bases and at J to 0 bases, leaving 10 bases not matched to a gene. At least ten counts were recorded for this clonotype. TCRdb processed the 5' RACE reads anew with MiXCR; each CDR3 protein has one entry. The sample holds 59,000 or so distinct CDR3 sequences, roughly 12% seen once. V gene TRBV12-3 or TRBV12-4 combines with J gene TRBJ2-1; 10 nucleotides match TRBD2. The starting material was whole blood, obtained at baseline. This TCR was recovered from an adult who was a healthcare worker with PCR-confirmed SARS-CoV-2 infection or an uninfected control (not recorded which). The CDR3 DNA is TGTGCCAGCAGTCTAACGACTAGCGGGCATTTCTCCTACAATGAGCAGTTCTTC. This codes for CASSLTTSGHFSYNEQFF.